What follows are 30 T cell receptor beta chains derived from one specimen sequenced in a study of memory CD4+ T cells and cytomegalovirus serostatus. Single viable CD3+CD4+CD8-CD45RO+ cells were sorted as the memory CD4+ T cells. This table comes from immunoSEQ multiplex PCR, and its TCRdb copy is limited to in-frame clones, with some not included. Altogether 50,000 to 55,000 clones are present, around 82% being singletons, with the ten largest covering less than 1%. Source material: memory CD4+ T cells from blood. These receptors were collected from an adult in good health and CMV-seronegative.

This chain uses TRBV29-1 with TRBJ2-3, with a possible D match to TRBD1 (6 bases). Germline V gene sequence: CDR1 SQVTM, CDR2 ANQGSEA. V lost 8 bases to trimming and J lost 4 bases, with 19 bases between them. The CDR3 is 14 residues long. In DNA, the CDR3 is TGCAGCACCAAACAAGGGGGACAAGCAGATACGCAGTATTTT. Translation: CSTKQGGQADTQYF.

The genes are TRBV6-1 and TRBJ1-5; D ambiguous. The CDR3 length is 16 residues. V lost 3 bases to trimming and J lost 0 bases, with 12 bases between them. Germline-derived CDR1 and CDR2 are MNHNS and SASEGT. In DNA, the CDR3 is TGTGCCAGCAGTGAGGTGAGAAGCTATAGCAATCAGCCCCAGCATTTT. Translated: CASSEVRSYSNQPQHF.

This chain links TRBV6-1 with TRBJ1-6; D is unresolved. The CDR3 covers 14 residues. The germline V gene encodes CDR1 MNHNS and CDR2 SASEGT. Trimming shortened V by 2 bases and J by 8 bases, and 10 bases separated the two germline ends. CDR3 sequence reads: CASSERIRDSPLHF. DNA for the CDR3: TGTGCCAGCAGTGAAAGGATTAGGGATTCACCCCTCCACTTT.

The chain carries TRBV5-4 and TRBJ2-5, with TRBD2 as a possible D gene (7 bases). The germline V gene has CDR1 SGHNT and CDR2 YYREEE (reference sequence). The CDR3 spans 14 residues. Trimming removed 3 bases from V and 5 bases from J, with 14 bases in between. The CDR3 protein is CASSWSGGLETQYF. The DNA of the CDR3 is TGTGCCAGCAGCTGGTCGGGGGGCCTGGAGACCCAGTACTTC.

The chain recombines TRBV6-5 with TRBJ1-6; 7 bases agree with TRBD1. The CDR3 runs 15 residues. Germline CDR1 MNHEY, CDR2 SVGAGI. The V segment lost 5 bases and the J segment 6 bases; nucleotides outside the gene matches: 7. The CDR3 sequence is CASSPWDSGNSPLHF. Here the CDR3 DNA reads TGTGCCAGCAGTCCCTGGGACAGTGGTAATTCACCCCTCCACTTT.

This chain connects TRBV11-2 to TRBJ2-1, with D possibly being TRBD1 (6 bases). The CDR3 is 16 residues long. CDR1 and CDR2 from the germline V gene are SGHAT and FQNNGV. V was clipped by 2 bases and J by 9 bases, with 20 bases between them. This CDR3 is CASSLQGRIRVGEQFF. CDR3 sequence (DNA): TGTGCCAGCAGCTTACAGGGGCGTATCCGGGTGGGTGAGCAGTTCTTC.

The DNA of the CDR3 is TGTGCCAGCAGCTTATCCTCCAGATTTGGGGCCAACGTCCTGACTTTC. Translated, it gives CASSLSSRFGANVLTF. V usage is TRBV11-2 and J usage is TRBJ2-6; D gene uncertain. In germline, CDR1 is SGHAT, CDR2 FQNNGV. The CDR3 spans 16 residues. V lost 2 bases and J 3 bases, leaving 11 bases between the germline ends.

V gene TRBV19 combines with J gene TRBJ1-4; D not resolved. The CDR3 totals 13 residues. V was pared by 5 bases and J by 10 bases, with 14 bases between. From germline, CDR1 is LNHDA and CDR2 SQIVND (reference sequence). The CDR3 spells CASSPMNLGKLFF. CDR3 bases: TGTGCCAGTAGTCCAATGAATTTGGGAAAACTGTTTTTT. Full variable domain (missing parts from reference TRBV19 and TRBJ1-4): DGGITQSPKYLFRKEGQNVTLSCEQNLNHDAMYWYRQDPGQGLRLIYYSQIVNDFQKGDIAEGYSVSREKKESFPLTVTSAQKNPTAFYLCASSPMNLGKLFFGSGTQLSVL.

The chain combines TRBV5-1 with TRBJ2-2; perhaps TRBD1 as D (7 bases). Trimming left V 4 bases short and J 8 bases short, with 15 bases between. The germline V gene has CDR1 SGHRS and CDR2 YFSETQ. CDR3 length: 14 amino acids. The chain's CDR3 is CASSADREAGELFF. DNA for the CDR3: TGCGCCAGCAGCGCCGACAGGGAGGCAGGGGAGCTGTTTTTT.

CDR3 nucleotides: TGTGCCAGCAGGAGGGACAGGTGGGAGACCCAGTACTTC. Protein product: CASRRDRWETQYF. The chain links TRBV2 to TRBJ2-5; 8 bases line up with TRBD1. The junction had 5 bases not matched to a gene; V was cut back by 6 bases and J by 5 bases. The CDR3 is 13 residues long. From germline, CDR1 is SNHLY and CDR2 FYNNEI.

The chain is built from TRBV28 and TRBJ1-4; 12 nucleotides line up with TRBD1. The CDR3 contains 16 residues. Germline values: CDR1 MDHEN, CDR2 SYDVKM. V lost 6 bases and J lost 4; bases outside the gene matches: 6. The CDR3 loop is CASSGDRGHGNEKLFF. The CDR3 nucleotides are TGTGCCAGCAGCGGGGACAGGGGGCATGGTAATGAAAAACTGTTTTTT.

The V call is TRBV11-2, the J call TRBJ2-2; D unresolved. The CDR3 loop spans 14 amino acids. Trimming removed 3 bases from V and 7 bases from J, with 12 bases in between. In germline, CDR1 is SGHAT, CDR2 FQNNGV. For the CDR3, the DNA is TGTGCCAGCAGCTTTACTGGACCCTTCGGGGAGCTGTTTTTT. This codes for CASSFTGPFGELFF.

The rearrangement joins TRBV5-1 to TRBJ2-1; maybe TRBD2 (5 bases). With 0 bases removed from V and 5 bases from J, the gap between germline ends came to 15 bases. The CDR3 has 16 residues. CDR1 SGHRS and CDR2 YFSETQ come from the germline V gene. DNA of the CDR3: TGCGCCAGCAGCTTGGTGTCGGGGATATTGGACAATGAGCAGTTCTTC. Translated: CASSLVSGILDNEQFF.

V is TRBV2 and J is TRBJ2-1; D gene ambiguous. The CDR3 has 15 residues. Germline V lookup: CDR1 SNHLY, CDR2 FYNNEI. Trimming shortened V by 2 bases and J by 0 bases, and 8 bases separated the two germline ends. The chain's CDR3 is CASSEKTYSYNEQFF. The CDR3 DNA reads TGTGCCAGCAGTGAAAAAACTTACTCCTACAATGAGCAGTTCTTC.

The J gene is TRBJ1-2, the V gene TRBV10-2, with D unclear. Trimming pared 4 bases from V and 3 bases from J, leaving 9 bases between. The germline V gene has CDR1 WSHSY and CDR2 SAAADI. This CDR3 comprises 13 residues. CDR3 sequence (DNA): TGCGCCAGCAGTGGGGGAAGATACTATGGCTACACCTTC. Translating gives CASSGGRYYGYTF.

CDR3: CASSWGSGPNQPQHF. The CDR3 DNA reads as TGTGCCAGCAGCTGGGGGTCGGGGCCGAATCAGCCCCAGCATTTT. V gene TRBV7-8 combines with J gene TRBJ1-5; possibly TRBD1 for D (5 bases). V lost 4 bases, J lost 4 bases, and 14 bases lay in between. This CDR3 is 15 amino acids long. Looked up from germline, CDR1 is SGHVS and CDR2 is FQNEAQ.

The chain has TRBV4-1 and TRBJ2-3; 7 bases line up with TRBD1. CDR1 and CDR2 from the germline V gene are MGHRA and YSYEKL. The CDR3 runs to 18 residues. The J segment lost 0 bases and the V segment lost 0 bases, leaving 9 bases of the junction unmatched. The CDR3 DNA follows: TGCGCCAGCAGCCAAGACATAGCCGGGACAGATAGCACAGATACGCAGTATTTT. Amino acids: CASSQDIAGTDSTDTQYF.

This clone was observed a few times. The CDR3 nucleotides are TGTGCCAGCAGACAGGGGGCTGAGGGAGCTTTCTTT. It codes for CASRQGAEGAFF. The chain carries TRBV25-1 and TRBJ1-1; 9 nucleotides align to TRBD1. Losses at the gene ends were 6 bases for V and 10 bases for J; bases not matched to a gene: 6. Germline lookup yields CDR1 MGHDK and CDR2 SYGVNS. CDR3 length: 12 residues.

This clone came up once. The J gene is TRBJ1-3, the V gene TRBV7-6, with D hard to call. V was clipped by 1 base and J by 4 bases, with 8 bases between them. This CDR3 contains 14 residues. Germline CDR1 and CDR2: SGHVS and FNYEAQ. DNA for the CDR3: TGTGCCAGCAGCTTAGGTAACGCCGGAAACACCATATATTTT. Its translation is CASSLGNAGNTIYF.

This sequence joins TRBV25-1 and TRBJ2-4, with 8 bases identical to TRBD2. This CDR3 region has 17 residues. The junction had 7 bases not matched to a gene; V was cut back by 3 bases and J by 0 bases. CDR1 and CDR2 (germline): MGHDK, SYGVNS. The CDR3 loop reads CASSDREGLLAKNIQYF. In nucleotides, the CDR3 is TGTGCCAGCAGTGATCGGGAGGGGCTACTAGCCAAAAACATTCAGTACTTC.

The genes are TRBV30 and TRBJ1-3; D may be TRBD1 (6 bases). The V gene lost 2 bases and the J gene lost 7 bases, with 15 bases spanning the gap. CDR3 size: 14 residues. The V gene's germline CDR1 is GTSNPN and CDR2 SVGIG (reference sequence). CDR3 sequence: CAWSTFRGANTIYF. The CDR3 bases are TGTGCCTGGAGTACTTTTAGGGGGGCCAACACCATATATTTT.

This clone occurred once. The chain is built from TRBV5-6 and TRBJ2-1; 7 bases are a match to TRBD1. CDR1 and CDR2 from the germline V gene are SGHDT and YYEEEE. This CDR3 has 16 residues. V lost 0 bases to trimming and J lost 2 bases; unmatched junction nucleotides: 5. CDR3 sequence: CASSLGGTATYNEQFF. In nucleotides, the CDR3 is TGTGCCAGCAGCTTGGGGGGGACAGCCACCTACAATGAGCAGTTCTTC. The complete variable domain, with remaining parts taken from reference TRBV5-6 and TRBJ2-1, reads DAGVTQSPTHLIKTRGQQVTLRCSPKSGHDTVSWYQQALGQGPQFIFQYYEEEERQRGNFPDRFSGHQFPNYSSELNVNALLLGDSALYLCASSLGGTATYNEQFFGPGTRLTVL.

V gene TRBV5-1 combines with J gene TRBJ1-1; possible D gene TRBD1, 6 bases. Germline V gene data show CDR1 as SGHRS and CDR2 as YFSETQ. V was cut by 3 bases and J by 5 bases, with 17 bases left in between. This CDR3 comprises 15 residues. The CDR3 DNA reads as TGCGCCAGCAGCTCGGGGACCCTAGGGGGGACTGAAGCTTTCTTT. Its translation: CASSSGTLGGTEAFF.

This clone was observed a handful of times. CDR3 in amino acids: CASSSTGAWSPGDTEAFF. The CDR3 region has the DNA TGTGCCAGCAGCTCTACAGGGGCGTGGAGCCCGGGTGACACTGAAGCTTTCTTT. The chain carries TRBV11-2 and TRBJ1-1, with 7 bases matching TRBD1. The CDR3 is 18 residues long. With 4 bases clipped from V and 3 bases from J, the junction kept 17 bases outside the gene matches. Germline CDR1 SGHAT, CDR2 FQNNGV.

This clone has only a few counts. V usage is TRBV7-8 and J usage is TRBJ1-5; TRBD1 might be the D (5 bases). Germline V gene sequence: CDR1 SGHVS, CDR2 FQNEAQ. This CDR3 contains 17 residues. Trimming took off 2 bases at V and 1 base at J, with 15 bases between the two ends. The CDR3 reads CASSLFLAGGSNQPQHF. For the CDR3, the DNA is TGTGCCAGCAGCTTATTTCTCGCCGGGGGAAGCAATCAGCCCCAGCATTTT.

The gene calls are TRBV7-2 and TRBJ1-5; D gene uncertain. The CDR3 runs to 12 residues. Trimming took 2 bases from V and 9 from J, leaving 8 bases between them. Per the germline V gene, CDR1 is SGHTA and CDR2 is FQGNSA. CDR3 DNA: TGTGCCAGCAGCTTATTCAACCGGCCCCAGCATTTT. Its translation: CASSLFNRPQHF.

The chain employs TRBV7-3 and TRBJ1-6; no firm D call. Germline V lookup: CDR1 SGHTA, CDR2 FQGTGA. The CDR3 consists of 18 residues. Trimming took off 0 bases at V and 0 bases at J, with 12 bases between the two ends. The CDR3 DNA follows: TGTGCCAGCAGCTTAACGAATTCGGGGAGCTCCTATAATTCACCCCTCCACTTT. Its protein product is CASSLTNSGSSYNSPLHF.

The chain couples TRBV21-1 to TRBJ2-5. TRBV21-1 is designated a pseudogene. This CDR3 region has 17 residues. The DNA for the CDR3 is TGTGCCAGCAGCAAAGCTGATGGGTGCAGGGAGAAGGAGACCCAGTACTTC. It yields the protein CASSKADGCREKETQYF.

The chain recombines TRBV5-4 with TRBJ2-1; D remains ambiguous. V lost 0 bases to trimming and J lost 0 bases, with 7 bases between them. CDR1 is SGHNT and CDR2 is YYREEE in the germline V gene (reference sequence). The CDR3 sequence is 15 residues long. CDR3 bases: TGTGCCAGCAGCTTGGAAGGGAACTCCTACAATGAGCAGTTCTTC. Protein sequence: CASSLEGNSYNEQFF.

This chain joins TRBV5-1 and TRBJ2-2; D is uncertain. V lost 4 bases, J lost 4 bases, and 17 bases lay in between. CDR1 and CDR2 (germline): SGHRS, YFSETQ. The length of the CDR3 is 16 residues. The DNA of the CDR3 is TGCGCCAGCAGCGGGTCGATAGGAGTGGGCACCGGGGAGCTGTTTTTT. Residues: CASSGSIGVGTGELFF.